Sequencing of this T cell receptor beta chain was carried out in a study of regulatory T cells in long-lasting Graves disease. Turning to the study itself: It was over 5 years of antithyroid drugs, with positive TSH receptor antibodies, that meant persistent Graves' disease. General study points: Among the persistent patients, 2,741 public clonotypes were shared, more than the roughly 900 shared among new patients.

With 2 bases clipped from V and 4 bases from J, the junction kept 10 bases outside the gene matches. Germline V gives CDR1 MGHRA, CDR2 YSYEKL. This CDR3 has 16 amino acids. Sample time point: persistent/refractory GD, antithyroid drugs over 5 years with positive TRAb. TCR sequences were obtained from RNA taken from PBMCs. Regarding this clonotype: The antigen is unknown.

According to the study, TCR beta libraries were built with iRepertoire HTBI primers and CDR3-region Arm-PCR. TCRdb reprocessed the multiplex PCR reads with MiXCR, giving one entry per CDR3 protein. The sample has fewer than 400,000 distinct CDR3 sequences; roughly 21% are singletons. The sample consisted of peripheral blood mononuclear cells (PBMCs), taken when the disease was refractory, from a patient treated with antithyroid drugs. The V call is TRBV4-1, the J call TRBJ2-7; TRBD2 matches at 8 bases. The source is a female donor with Graves disease. The CDR3 loop reads CASSQTSAGEWYEQYF. The DNA for the CDR3 is TGCGCCAGCAGCCAAACCTCAGCGGGAGAGTGGTACGAGCAGTACTTC.